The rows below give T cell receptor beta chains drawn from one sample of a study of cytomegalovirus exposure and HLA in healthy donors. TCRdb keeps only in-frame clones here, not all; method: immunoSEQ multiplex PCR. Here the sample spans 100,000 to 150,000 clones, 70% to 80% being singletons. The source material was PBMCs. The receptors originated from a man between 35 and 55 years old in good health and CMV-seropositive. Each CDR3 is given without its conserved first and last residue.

CDR3: ASKMGKDTVNYEQY
V: TRBV5-1
J: TRBJ2-7

CDR3: ASSQVLAGAQPQH
V: TRBV4-2
J: TRBJ1-5

CDR3: ASSISGQGKQPQH
V: TRBV19
J: TRBJ1-5

CDR3: ASSLMGMSEQF
V: TRBV7-3
J: TRBJ2-1

CDR3: ATSRASGTGTYEQY
V: TRBV15
J: TRBJ2-7

CDR3: ASRGPGQFYEQY
V: TRBV5-4
J: TRBJ2-7

CDR3: ASRLQGDYT
V: TRBV6-5
J: TRBJ1-2

CDR3: ASSLDRPNYGYT
V: TRBV5-1
J: TRBJ1-2

CDR3: ASSLDTGFSGNTIY
V: TRBV7-8
J: TRBJ1-3

CDR3: ASSQRLEGEQY
V: TRBV7-2
J: TRBJ2-7

CDR3: ASTLAGGLGELF
V: TRBV6-1
J: TRBJ2-2

CDR3: ASSPTGTSGGRYEQY
V: TRBV9
J: TRBJ2-7

CDR3: ASSLDIRDRTSLYGYT
V: TRBV5-1
J: TRBJ1-2

CDR3: SVESGGGSYEQY
V: TRBV29-1
J: TRBJ2-7

CDR3: ASSISSSYEQY
V: TRBV19
J: TRBJ2-7